This T cell receptor (beta chain) was sequenced during a study of cytomegalovirus exposure and HLA in healthy donors. Overall study findings and caveats: By a later analysis, the bulk of CMV-associated TCR beta chains appeared HLA-restricted.

In the case of this clone: Antigen unknown.

This PCR relied on a set of 60 Vbeta primers and 13 Jbeta primers. This table comes from immunoSEQ multiplex PCR, and its TCRdb copy is limited to in-frame clones, with some not included. The sample comprises about 120,000 clones, approximately 80% of which are singletons, and around 4% rests with the top ten. The source material was PBMCs. This clonotype was obtained from a human donor in good health.

The DNA for the CDR3 is TGTGCCAGCTCTCGAGGCACTGAAGCTTTCTTT. It is translated as CASSRGTEAFF. The chain is built from TRBV27 and TRBJ1-1, with D unclear. The CDR3 length is 11 residues. CDR1 and CDR2 from the germline V gene are MNHEY and SMNVEV (reference sequence). Trimming removed 8 bases at V and 4 bases at J, with 8 bases between.